The 20 T cell receptor beta chains given below trace back to one sample, sequenced in a study of blood T cell repertoires in COVID-19. The protocol was immunoSEQ multiplex PCR, while the TCRdb copy is restricted to in-frame clones and leaves out a portion. This repertoire shows just over 65,000 clones, 70% to 90% found once; its top ten account for over 7.5%. Sequenced sample: peripheral blood. These receptors were obtained from a young man with acute or convalescent COVID-19.

This chain links TRBV30 with TRBJ2-7; tentatively, D is TRBD1 (5 bases). From germline, CDR1 is GTSNPN and CDR2 SVGIG (reference sequence). The V end was cut by 0 bases, the J end by 5 bases, with 8 bases between. This CDR3 contains 12 residues. The CDR3 spells CAWSVQGDEQYF. CDR3 nucleotide sequence: TGTGCCTGGAGTGTACAAGGGGACGAGCAGTACTTC.

There are a few counts of this clone. This chain joins TRBV15 and TRBJ2-6, with no clear D. From germline, CDR1 is LNHNV and CDR2 YYDKDF (reference sequence). The CDR3 runs to 15 residues. V was clipped by 4 bases and J by 3 bases, with 10 bases between them. The DNA of the CDR3 is TGTGCCACCAGCAACAGTGTCCTTGGGGCCAACGTCCTGACTTTC. Translated, it gives CATSNSVLGANVLTF.

The chain couples TRBV6-1 to TRBJ2-7, with a weak D call TRBD2 (7 bases). Per the germline V gene, CDR1 is MNHNS and CDR2 is SASEGT. This CDR3 is 17 amino acids long. V was pared by 4 bases and J by 5 bases, with 24 bases between. The CDR3 bases are TGTGCCAGCAGTGCAAAGGGGGGGACACGACCTACTAACGAGCAGTACTTC. Translated: CASSAKGGTRPTNEQYF.

This sequence joins TRBV29-1 and TRBJ1-1; 9 bases fit TRBD1. Germline CDR1 is SQVTM and CDR2 is ANQGSEA. The V gene end was trimmed by 7 bases and the J gene end by 5 bases; junction bases not matched to a gene: 5. The CDR3 has 12 residues. CDR3 in DNA: TGCAGCGGATATGACAGGGGGACTGAAGCTTTCTTT. Translated: CSGYDRGTEAFF.

The chain couples TRBV27 to TRBJ2-2; D possibly corresponds to TRBD2 (7 bases). CDR3 length: 16 amino acids. V was cut by 11 bases and J by 1 base, with 20 bases left in between. The germline V gene encodes CDR1 MNHEY and CDR2 SMNVEV (reference sequence). The CDR3 nucleotides are TGTGCCTCCAGGGGAGGGGTCCTATTGAACACCGGGGAGCTGTTTTTT. This codes for CASRGGVLLNTGELFF.

Comment on this clone: Sequence at one end of the junction differs from germline and may be a read error. CDR3 sequence reads: CASSLGRAAQETQYF. CDR3 bases: TGTGCCAGCAGTTTAGGGAGGGCGGCGCAAGAGACCCAGTACTTC. The rearrangement uses TRBV7-7 and TRBJ2-5; 7 nucleotides match TRBD2. The CDR3 contains 15 residues. CDR1 is SSHAT and CDR2 is FNYEAQ in the germline V gene (reference sequence). The variable domain in full, completed from reference TRBV7-7 and TRBJ2-5, reads GAGVSQSPRYKVTKRGQDVTLRCDPISSHATLYWYQQALGQGPEFLTYFNYEAQPDKSGLPSDRFSAERPEGSISTLTIQRTEQRDSAMYRCASSLGRAAQETQYFGPGTRLLVL.

The chain carries TRBV11-2 and TRBJ2-1; D is perhaps TRBD2 (6 bases). The CDR3 is 15 residues long. The V gene's germline CDR1 is SGHAT and CDR2 FQNNGV. V dropped 5 bases and J dropped 7 bases, with 18 bases sitting between them. The CDR3 loop reads CASSPSGEVRNEQFF. CDR3 nucleotides: TGTGCCAGCAGCCCCAGTGGGGAGGTGAGGAATGAGCAGTTCTTC.

This clone was observed a single time. The rearrangement uses TRBV30 and TRBJ1-2; D not resolved. Trimming removed 3 bases at V and 7 bases at J, with 12 bases between. The CDR3 loop spans 12 amino acids. Germline V gene sequence: CDR1 GTSNPN, CDR2 SVGIG (reference sequence). The CDR3 here is CAWRRQAPGYTF. CDR3 coding DNA: TGTGCCTGGAGAAGGCAGGCCCCTGGCTACACCTTC.

V usage is TRBV30 and J usage is TRBJ2-5; TRBD2 matches 7 bases. The CDR3 has 13 residues. V shed 5 bases, J shed 0 bases, and the junction held 3 bases outside the gene matches. Looked up from germline, CDR1 is GTSNPN and CDR2 is SVGIG (reference sequence). Written as DNA, the CDR3 is TGTGCCTGGGACGGGGGGAACCAAGAGACCCAGTACTTC. This translates into CAWDGGNQETQYF.

This clone was seen just once. The chain combines TRBV19 with TRBJ2-3; TRBD2 aligns across 8 bases. With V trimmed by 4 bases and J by 5 bases, 8 bases remained unmatched. The CDR3 runs to 15 residues. Germline lookup yields CDR1 LNHDA and CDR2 SQIVND (reference sequence). Here the CDR3 DNA reads TGTGCCAGTAGTACTAAGCGGGAGAGGGGAGATACGCAGTATTTT. Protein sequence: CASSTKRERGDTQYF.

This chain connects TRBV27 to TRBJ1-4, with TRBD1 matching over 9 bases. V gave up 6 bases and J gave up 14 bases; unmatched junction bases: 16. This CDR3 has 15 residues. The V gene's germline CDR1 is MNHEY and CDR2 SMNVEV (reference sequence). The CDR3 nucleotides are TGTGCCAGCAGGACGACCGGGACAGGGACCTGGTCGCTGTTTTTT. Amino acid sequence: CASRTTGTGTWSLFF.

The V gene is TRBV6-5, the J gene TRBJ2-2; 7 bases fit TRBD1. Germline-derived CDR1 and CDR2 are MNHEY and SVGAGI. The CDR3 has 14 amino acids. Trimming removed 6 bases from V and 3 bases from J; junction bases left unmatched: 4. CDR3 in amino acids: CASRYDRDTGELFF. In DNA form, the CDR3 reads TGTGCCAGCAGATATGACAGGGACACCGGGGAGCTGTTTTTT.

Here the CDR3 DNA reads TGTGCCAGCAGTGAGCCTAGCGGACCGGCCTACAATGAGCAGTTCTTC. It codes for CASSEPSGPAYNEQFF. This chain links TRBV6-1 with TRBJ2-1; 7 bases agree with TRBD2. The length of the CDR3 is 16 residues. Trimming cost V 3 bases and J 2 bases; bases outside gene matches: 7. The V gene's germline CDR1 is MNHNS and CDR2 SASEGT.

The chain carries TRBV10-2 and TRBJ1-6; D might be TRBD1 (6 bases). Germline loops: CDR1 WSHSY, CDR2 SAAADI. The CDR3 has 15 amino acids. V lost 7 bases and J 9 bases, leaving 19 bases between the germline ends. In DNA form, the CDR3 reads TGCGCCAGCACACCCTCCTCCGGGACAACTTCACCCCTCCACTTT. It specifies CASTPSSGTTSPLHF.

The chain links TRBV4-1 to TRBJ2-2; the match to TRBD2 covers 9 bases. Unmatched junction bases numbered 3, after V lost 2 bases and J lost 5 bases. The germline gives CDR1 MGHRA, CDR2 YSYEKL. The CDR3 has 15 amino acids. The CDR3 region is CASSQHAGGTGELFF. CDR3 coding DNA: TGCGCCAGCAGCCAACATGCGGGAGGGACCGGGGAGCTGTTTTTT.

CDR3 protein: CAISDLAGAQGETQYF. The CDR3 nucleotides read TGTGCCATCAGTGACCTAGCGGGGGCACAGGGGGAGACCCAGTACTTC. The V and J genes are TRBV10-3 and TRBJ2-5, with 10 bases fitting TRBD2. V lost 3 bases, J lost 5 bases, and 9 bases stayed unmatched. CDR3 length equals 16 residues. Germline CDR1 and CDR2: ENHRY and SYGVKD.

The V gene is TRBV6-2 or TRBV6-3, the J gene TRBJ2-1; D is unresolved. With 7 bases removed from V and 1 base from J, the gap between germline ends came to 11 bases. This CDR3 has 14 amino acids. Germline lookup yields CDR1 MNHEY and CDR2 SVGEGT. The chain's CDR3 is CASIPARSYNEQFF. CDR3 sequence (DNA): TGTGCCAGCATCCCGGCAAGATCCTACAATGAGCAGTTCTTC.

The chain links TRBV6-5 to TRBJ2-1, with 7 positions matching TRBD1. This CDR3 has 14 amino acids. The V and J ends lost 0 bases and 10 bases, in that order; junction bases with no gene match: 6. Germline CDR1 reads MNHEY; CDR2 reads SVGAGI. The CDR3 spells CASSYSSTGREQFF. Here the CDR3 DNA reads TGTGCCAGCAGTTACTCGTCGACAGGGCGGGAGCAGTTCTTC.

This clone was counted once. The chain joins TRBV11-2 to TRBJ2-7; D ambiguous. This CDR3 spans 11 amino acids. Germline V gene data show CDR1 as SGHAT and CDR2 as FQNNGV. The ends were cut back, 5 bases at V and 5 bases at J, with 7 bases in the middle. CDR3 sequence reads: CASSRVNEQYF. DNA of the CDR3: TGTGCCAGCAGCCGTGTAAACGAGCAGTACTTC.

This rearrangement joins TRBV28 to TRBJ2-7; 11 bases are shared with TRBD2. CDR1 is MDHEN, CDR2 SYDVKM, per germline. After removal of 5 bases from V and 0 bases from J, the junction contained 6 bases not matched to a gene. The CDR3 extends over 16 amino acids. The CDR3 DNA follows: TGTGCCAGCAGTCCCCTTAGCGGGAGGGCCTCCTACGAGCAGTACTTC. It specifies CASSPLSGRASYEQYF.